These 6 T cell receptor beta chains share one sample of origin, sequenced in a study of Graves' ophthalmopathy and Graves' hyperthyroidism. Amplified material comprised TCR beta CDR3 regions derived from RNA transcripts. HTBI primers primed a first-round RT-PCR, and a second-round multiplex PCR followed. TCRdb re-called the multiplex PCR reads through MiXCR, storing one row per CDR3 protein. The top ten hold 11% of the sample, which has over a million distinct CDR3 sequences, about 38% seen once. The specimen sequenced was peripheral blood or thyroid tissue (not recorded which). The receptor set was obtained from an adult man with Graves' hyperthyroidism.

The J gene is TRBJ1-3, the V gene TRBV5-1; D uncertain. V was pared by 0 bases and J by 7 bases, with 11 bases between. This CDR3 region has 14 residues. Germline loops: CDR1 SGHRS, CDR2 YFSETQ. CDR3 DNA sequence: TGCGCCAGCAGCTTGGATTCCGACTGGAACACCATATATTTT. Protein: CASSLDSDWNTIYF.

This chain uses TRBV7-2 with TRBJ2-2; D gene ambiguous. From germline, CDR1 is SGHTA and CDR2 FQGNSA. The CDR3 spans 16 residues. V lost 1 base to trimming and J lost 0 bases, with 9 bases between them. The CDR3 bases are TGTGCCAGCAGCTTAGGGGTGGGGTCGAACACCGGGGAGCTGTTTTTT. Translated, it gives CASSLGVGSNTGELFF.

The DNA for the CDR3 is TGTGCCACCAGCAGAGAGACAGGGGGTGTCTCACCCCTCCACTTT. Protein: CATSRETGGVSPLHF. The chain uses TRBV15 and TRBJ1-6; 9 bases are shared with TRBD1. Trimming at V came to 0 bases and at J to 10 bases, leaving 4 bases not matched to a gene. Germline V gives CDR1 LNHNV, CDR2 YYDKDF (reference sequence). The CDR3 is 15 amino acids. The whole variable domain, filled in from reference TRBV15 and TRBJ1-6, reads DAMVIQNPRYQVTQFGKPVTLSCSQTLNHNVMYWYQQKSSQAPKLLFHYYDKDFNNEADTPDNFQSRRPNTSFCFLDIRSPGLGDTAMYLCATSRETGGVSPLHFGNGTRLTVT.

At least ten counts were recorded for this clonotype. This sequence joins TRBV20-1 and TRBJ2-2; 10 nucleotides line up with TRBD2. Germline assignment: CDR1 DFQATT and CDR2 SNEGSKA (reference sequence). The V and J ends lost 3 bases and 4 bases, in that order; junction bases with no gene match: 8. This CDR3 spans 16 amino acids. The CDR3 spells CSASLAGEARTGELFF. The CDR3 region has the DNA TGCAGTGCTAGCCTAGCGGGAGAGGCCCGCACCGGGGAGCTGTTTTTT.

This chain connects TRBV11-2 to TRBJ1-5, with a tentative D call TRBD1 (5 bases). The CDR3 loop spans 15 amino acids. V lost 5 bases, J lost 0 bases, and 11 bases lay in between. CDR1 is SGHAT and CDR2 is FQNNGV in the germline V gene. The CDR3 DNA reads as TGTGCCAGCAGCGTGGCAGGGTATAGCAATCAGCCCCAGCATTTT. Residues: CASSVAGYSNQPQHF.

This clonotype was observed at least ten times. V is TRBV2 and J is TRBJ2-7; D may be TRBD1 or TRBD2 (5 bases each). The V end lost 4 bases, the J end lost 3 bases, and 10 bases lay between the germline ends. Germline V gene sequence: CDR1 SNHLY, CDR2 FYNNEI. This CDR3 is 13 amino acids long. CDR3 nucleotides: TGTGCCAGCAGTGTCCGGGACGGCTACGAGCAGTACTTC. Its protein is CASSVRDGYEQYF.